This section outlines one TCR beta chain sequence together with its context. A much larger clone lies one base from this, so it may be a read error. CDR1 and CDR2 (germline): SGHRS, YFSETQ. CDR3 length equals 10 residues. TCR beta CDR3 regions were amplified from RNA transcripts. A first-round RT-PCR of the TCR CDR3 used the HTBI primer set. Via MiXCR, TCRdb re-called the multiplex PCR reads, giving one row per CDR3 protein. The table records some 500,000 distinct CDR3 sequences, 15% to 20% of them present only once. The sample belongs to a study of T cells in Graves' hyperthyroidism and ophthalmopathy. Subjects with ophthalmopathy showed a Clinical Activity Score no lower than 3, a NOSPECS grade no lower than 4, and a duration shorter than 3 months. This sample holds PBMCs from under 11 ml fresh peripheral blood.

The V gene is TRBV5-1, the J gene TRBJ2-7; D is unclear. The receptor's source is a woman aged 30 to 39 with Graves' ophthalmopathy. Sample: blood. This CDR3 is CATSKYGQYF. The DNA of the CDR3 is TGCGCCACCAGCAAATACGGGCAGTACTTC.